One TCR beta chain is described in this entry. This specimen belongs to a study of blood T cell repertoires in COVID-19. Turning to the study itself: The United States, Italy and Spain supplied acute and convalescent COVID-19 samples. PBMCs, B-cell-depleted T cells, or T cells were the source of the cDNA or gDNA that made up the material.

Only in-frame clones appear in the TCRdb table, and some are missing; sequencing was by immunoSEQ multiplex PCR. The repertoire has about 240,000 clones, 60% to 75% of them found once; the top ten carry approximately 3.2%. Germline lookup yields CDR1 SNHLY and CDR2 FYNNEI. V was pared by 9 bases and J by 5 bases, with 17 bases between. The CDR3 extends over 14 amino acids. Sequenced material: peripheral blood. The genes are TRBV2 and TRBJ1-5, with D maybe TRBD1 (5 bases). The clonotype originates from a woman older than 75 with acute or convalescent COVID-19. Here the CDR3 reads CASSLQGPHQPQHF. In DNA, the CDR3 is TGTGCCAGTTCACTTCAGGGTCCCCATCAGCCCCAGCATTTT.